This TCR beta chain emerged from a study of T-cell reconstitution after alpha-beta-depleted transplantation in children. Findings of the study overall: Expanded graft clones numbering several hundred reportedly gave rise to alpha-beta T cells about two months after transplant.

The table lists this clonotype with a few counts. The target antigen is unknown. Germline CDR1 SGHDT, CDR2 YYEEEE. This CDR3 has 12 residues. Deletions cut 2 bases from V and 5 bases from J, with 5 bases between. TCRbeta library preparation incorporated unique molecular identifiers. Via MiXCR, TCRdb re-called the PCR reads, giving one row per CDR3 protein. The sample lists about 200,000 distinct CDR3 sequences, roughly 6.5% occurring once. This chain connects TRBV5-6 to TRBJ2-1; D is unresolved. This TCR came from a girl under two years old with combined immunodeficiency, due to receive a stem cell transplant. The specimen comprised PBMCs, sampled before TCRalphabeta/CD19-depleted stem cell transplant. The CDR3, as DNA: TGTGCCAGCAGCTTCACCGACAATGAGCAGTTCTTC. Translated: CASSFTDNEQFF. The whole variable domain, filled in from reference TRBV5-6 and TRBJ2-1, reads DAGVTQSPTHLIKTRGQQVTLRCSPKSGHDTVSWYQQALGQGPQFIFQYYEEEERQRGNFPDRFSGHQFPNYSSELNVNALLLGDSALYLCASSFTDNEQFFGPGTRLTVL.